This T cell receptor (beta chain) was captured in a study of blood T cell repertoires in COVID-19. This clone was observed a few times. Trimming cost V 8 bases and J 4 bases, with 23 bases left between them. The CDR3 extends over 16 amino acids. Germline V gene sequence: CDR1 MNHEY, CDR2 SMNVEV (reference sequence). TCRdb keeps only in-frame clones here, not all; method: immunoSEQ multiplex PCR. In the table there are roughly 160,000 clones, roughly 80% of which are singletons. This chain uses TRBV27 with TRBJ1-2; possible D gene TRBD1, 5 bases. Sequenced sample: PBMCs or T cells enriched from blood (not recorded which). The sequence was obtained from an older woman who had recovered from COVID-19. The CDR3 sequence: CASDMKKGPKFYGYTF. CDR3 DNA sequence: TGTGCCAGCGACATGAAAAAGGGGCCCAAATTCTATGGCTACACCTTC.